This note documents a single TCR beta chain sequence. Its antigen is unidentified. Measured with immunoSEQ multiplex PCR; TCRdb has only the in-frame clones, and not every one. The sample has 15,000 to 20,000 clones, over 70% seen once. Trimming cost V 7 bases and J 4 bases; bases outside gene matches: 7. The CDR3 sequence is 14 residues long. Per germline, CDR1 SGHRS and CDR2 YFSETQ. The source of the sample is a study of CD4+ T cells in melanoma. Notes on the study in general: A reported correlation linked neoantigen-specific CD4+ T cells to CD8+, macrophage and B cell function. Reportedly, melanoma neoantigen-specific CD4+ T cells showed varied differentiation states.

This receptor was taken from a human donor with melanoma. Specimen: cells from a culture (not recorded whether cultured in vitro). V and J are TRBV5-1 and TRBJ2-2; 7 bases match TRBD2. The CDR3 loop is CASGGEAGTGELFF. DNA of the CDR3: TGCGCCAGCGGGGGGGAGGCCGGCACCGGGGAGCTGTTTTTT. The entire variable domain, with the rest obtained from reference TRBV5-1 and TRBJ2-2, is as follows: KAGVTQTPRYLIKTRGQQVTLSCSPISGHRSVSWYQQTPGQGLQFLFEYFSETQRNKGNFPGRFSGRQFSNSRSEMNVSTLELGDSALYLCASGGEAGTGELFFGEGSRLTVL.